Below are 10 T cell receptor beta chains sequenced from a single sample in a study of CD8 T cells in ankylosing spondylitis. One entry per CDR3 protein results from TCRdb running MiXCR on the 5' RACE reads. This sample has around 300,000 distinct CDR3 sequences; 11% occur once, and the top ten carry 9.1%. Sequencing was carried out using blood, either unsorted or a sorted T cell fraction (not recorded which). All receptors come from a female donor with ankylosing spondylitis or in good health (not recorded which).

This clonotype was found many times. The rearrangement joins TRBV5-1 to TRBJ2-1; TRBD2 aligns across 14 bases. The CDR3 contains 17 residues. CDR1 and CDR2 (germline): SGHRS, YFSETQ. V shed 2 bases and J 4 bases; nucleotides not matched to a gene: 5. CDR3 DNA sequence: TGCGCCAGCAGCTTCGGACTAGCGGGGGGACCTTACAATGAGCAGTTCTTC. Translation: CASSFGLAGGPYNEQFF.

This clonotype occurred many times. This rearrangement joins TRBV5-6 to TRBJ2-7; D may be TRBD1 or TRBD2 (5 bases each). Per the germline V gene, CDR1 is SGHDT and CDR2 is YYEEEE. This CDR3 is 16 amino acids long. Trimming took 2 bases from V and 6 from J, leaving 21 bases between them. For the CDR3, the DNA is TGTGCCAGCAGCTTTTCAGGGACGTTAACCTCCGGCGAGCAGTACTTC. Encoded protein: CASSFSGTLTSGEQYF.

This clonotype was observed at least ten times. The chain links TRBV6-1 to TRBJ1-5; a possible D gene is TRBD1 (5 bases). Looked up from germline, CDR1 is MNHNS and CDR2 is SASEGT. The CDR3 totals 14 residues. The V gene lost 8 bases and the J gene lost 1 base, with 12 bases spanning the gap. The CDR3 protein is CASRQGGSNQPQHF. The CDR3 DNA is TGTGCCAGCCGCCAGGGAGGAAGCAATCAGCCCCAGCATTTT.

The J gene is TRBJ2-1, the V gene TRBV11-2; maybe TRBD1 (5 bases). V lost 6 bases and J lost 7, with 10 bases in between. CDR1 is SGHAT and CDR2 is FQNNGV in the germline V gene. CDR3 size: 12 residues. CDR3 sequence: CASRGLWNEQFF. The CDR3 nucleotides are TGTGCCAGCAGGGGGCTCTGGAATGAGCAGTTCTTC.

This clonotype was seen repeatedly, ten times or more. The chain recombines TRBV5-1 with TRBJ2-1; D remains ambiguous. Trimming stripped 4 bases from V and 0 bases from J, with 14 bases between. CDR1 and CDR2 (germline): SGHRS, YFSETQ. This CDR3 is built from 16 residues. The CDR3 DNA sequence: TGCGCCAGCAGCACCGCTACCCCAGGCTCCTACAATGAGCAGTTCTTC. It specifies CASSTATPGSYNEQFF.

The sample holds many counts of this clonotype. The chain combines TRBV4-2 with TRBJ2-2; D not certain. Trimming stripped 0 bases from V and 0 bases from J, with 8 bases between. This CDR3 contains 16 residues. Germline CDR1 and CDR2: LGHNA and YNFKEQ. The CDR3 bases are TGTGCCAGCAGCCAAGATAGGCGGACGAACACCGGGGAGCTGTTTTTT. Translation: CASSQDRRTNTGELFF.

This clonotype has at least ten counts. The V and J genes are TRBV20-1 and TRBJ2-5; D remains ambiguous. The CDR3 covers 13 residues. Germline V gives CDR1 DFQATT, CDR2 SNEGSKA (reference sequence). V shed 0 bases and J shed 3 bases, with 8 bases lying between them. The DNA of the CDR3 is TGCAGTGCTAGAGATATTAGGAAAGAGACCCAGTACTTC. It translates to CSARDIRKETQYF.

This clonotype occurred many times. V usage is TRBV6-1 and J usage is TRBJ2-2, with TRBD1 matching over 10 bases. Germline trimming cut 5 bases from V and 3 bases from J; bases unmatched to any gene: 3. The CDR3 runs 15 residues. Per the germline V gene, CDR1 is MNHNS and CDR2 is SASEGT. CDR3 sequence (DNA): TGTGCCAGCAGTAGACAGGGGGCCGACACCGGGGAGCTGTTTTTT. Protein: CASSRQGADTGELFF.

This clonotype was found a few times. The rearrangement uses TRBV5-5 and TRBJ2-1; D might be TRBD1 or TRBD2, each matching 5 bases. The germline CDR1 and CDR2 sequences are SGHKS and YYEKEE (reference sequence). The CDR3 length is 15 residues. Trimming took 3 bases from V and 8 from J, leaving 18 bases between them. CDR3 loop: CASSSPGTRGDEQFF. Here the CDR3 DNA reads TGTGCCAGCAGCTCTCCCGGGACCAGAGGCGATGAGCAGTTCTTC.

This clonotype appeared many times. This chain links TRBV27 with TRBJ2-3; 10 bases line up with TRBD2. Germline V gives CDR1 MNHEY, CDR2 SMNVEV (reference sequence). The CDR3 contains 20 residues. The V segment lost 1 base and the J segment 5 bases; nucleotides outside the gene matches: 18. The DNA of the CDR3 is TGTGCCAGCAGTTTATACGGACTGGAGCTAGCGGGAGTGTCGGGAGATACGCAGTATTTT. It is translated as CASSLYGLELAGVSGDTQYF.